This T cell receptor beta chain was sequenced for a study of cytomegalovirus exposure and HLA in healthy donors. Study in general: Sequencing of some 190 million T cells in an earlier analysis found 100 million or so unique TCR beta sequences.

The primer mix had 60 Vbeta and 13 Jbeta primers. The repertoire was sequenced with immunoSEQ multiplex PCR; TCRdb's copy has only in-frame clones and lacks some. Found here are more than 85,000 clones, roughly four fifths of them singletons; the top ten hold 8% to 10%. J gave up 4 bases and V 5 bases, and 9 bases lay outside the gene matches. The CDR3 is 16 residues long. Germline-derived CDR1 and CDR2 are SEHNR and FQNEAQ (reference sequence). Sequencing used PBMCs. The chain uses TRBV7-9 and TRBJ2-5, with 11 bases matching TRBD2. This receptor was identified in a male donor in good health and CMV-seropositive. The CDR3 sequence: CASSASLAGGGETQYF. The DNA of the CDR3 is TGTGCCAGCAGCGCAAGTCTAGCGGGAGGTGGAGAGACCCAGTACTTC.